This entry concerns a single TCR beta chain. The sample belongs to a study of cytomegalovirus exposure and HLA in healthy donors. The V end was cut by 6 bases, the J end by 3 bases, with 6 bases between. This CDR3 is built from 10 residues. From germline, CDR1 is DFQATT and CDR2 SNEGSKA (reference sequence). Primers included in the PCR were 60 Vbeta and 13 Jbeta primers. Assay used: immunoSEQ multiplex PCR; TCRdb lists only in-frame clones, some missing. The sample has 130,000 or so clones; the top ten hold roughly 1.6%. This TCR came from a middle-aged woman in good health and CMV-seronegative. This sequence joins TRBV20-1 and TRBJ2-7; D not resolved. The sequenced sample was PBMCs. The CDR3 here is CSAPNYEQYF. Here the CDR3 DNA reads TGCAGTGCCCCAAACTACGAGCAGTACTTC.